Following are 9 T cell receptor beta chains from one sample sequenced in a study of T cells expressing NK-cell markers. TCRdb processed the 5' RACE reads again and assigns one entry to each CDR3 protein, with no DNA. The listing records some 150,000 distinct CDR3 sequences. The sequencing input was blood T cells: a sorted CD56 or NKG2C T cell subset, CD4+ or CD8+ T cells, or bulk PBMC T cells (not recorded which). These receptors originate from a woman aged 45-65 years in good health.

The chain employs TRBV4-1 and TRBJ2-3. The CDR3 length is 14 residues. Germline-derived CDR1 and CDR2 are MGHRA and YSYEKL. This chain's CDR3 is CASSQATAPDTQYF.

The rearrangement uses TRBV5-4 and TRBJ2-1; TCRdb picks TRBD2, but there is no DNA to check that call. The CDR3 sequence is 15 residues long. Germline CDR1 and CDR2: SGHNT and YYREEE (reference sequence). Here the CDR3 reads CASSWASGRDNEQFF.

This sequence joins TRBV12-3 or TRBV12-4 and TRBJ2-2; the TCRdb call, TRBD2, lacks DNA for checking. This CDR3 has 18 residues. This CDR3 is CASSLGLAGWGGTGELFF.

The chain couples TRBV25-1 to TRBJ2-1. Per germline, CDR1 MGHDK and CDR2 SYGVNS. CDR3 length: 14 amino acids. The CDR3 protein is CASSVPTPYNEQFF.

V is TRBV4-1 and J is TRBJ1-2; the D gene TCRdb calls, TRBD1, cannot be checked with no DNA. CDR1 and CDR2 (germline): MGHRA, YSYEKL. CDR3 length: 15 amino acids. CDR3 sequence reads: CASSQGPGSDYGYTF.

The V gene is TRBV27, the J gene TRBJ1-2. This CDR3 region has 15 residues. Looked up from germline, CDR1 is MNHEY and CDR2 is SMNVEV (reference sequence). This CDR3 is CASSLSRRDNYGYTF.

The chain couples TRBV7-9 to TRBJ1-6. Germline V gene data show CDR1 as SEHNR and CDR2 as FQNEAQ (reference sequence). The CDR3 is 11 residues long. The CDR3 loop reads CASSQNSPLHF.

This rearrangement joins TRBV20-1 to TRBJ2-3; TCRdb's D call of TRBD2 is untestable without DNA. The length of the CDR3 is 19 residues. CDR1 is DFQATT, CDR2 SNEGSKA, per germline (reference sequence). The CDR3 is CSAKVGTALAGGPTDTQYF.

The gene calls are TRBV7-6 and TRBJ1-1. The CDR3 length is 13 residues. Germline V CDR1 and CDR2: SGHVS, FNYEAQ. CDR3 loop: CASSLVRDSEAFF.